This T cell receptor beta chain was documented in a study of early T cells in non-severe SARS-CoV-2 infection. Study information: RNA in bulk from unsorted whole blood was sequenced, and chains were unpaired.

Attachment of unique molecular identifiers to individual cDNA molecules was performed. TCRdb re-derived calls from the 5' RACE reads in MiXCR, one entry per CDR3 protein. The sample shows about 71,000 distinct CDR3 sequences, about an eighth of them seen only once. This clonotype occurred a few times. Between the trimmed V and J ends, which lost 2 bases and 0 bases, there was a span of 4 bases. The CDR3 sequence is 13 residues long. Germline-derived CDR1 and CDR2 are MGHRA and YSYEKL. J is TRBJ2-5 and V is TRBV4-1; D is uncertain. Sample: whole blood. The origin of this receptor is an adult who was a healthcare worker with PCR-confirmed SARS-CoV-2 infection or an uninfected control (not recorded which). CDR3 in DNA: TGCGCCAGCAGCCAAACCCACCAAGAGACCCAGTACTTC. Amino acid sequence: CASSQTHQETQYF.